This TCR beta chain was retrieved from a study of blood T cell repertoires in COVID-19. Whole-study context: Sample material is recorded as cDNA or gDNA derived from T cells, B-cell-depleted T cells, or PBMCs.

V was cut by 1 base and J by 8 bases, with 14 bases left in between. The CDR3 spans 14 residues. CDR1 is SGHTA and CDR2 is FQGNSA in the germline V gene. As originally analysed: By means of reference gene primer amplification, nucleated cell counts were estimated. The method was immunoSEQ multiplex PCR; TCRdb's version includes in-frame clones alone and lacks a portion of them. V and J calls and clone size are those listed in that table; D and trimming were worked out from the DNA. The top ten hold about 9.6% of the sample, which has 170,000 or so clones, around 85% seen once. The sequence was obtained from a man aged 45-65 years with active or convalescent COVID-19. The sample comprised peripheral blood. This chain links TRBV7-2 with TRBJ1-2; D may be TRBD1 (5 bases). The CDR3 protein is CASSLGGGTGGYTF. Here the CDR3 DNA reads TGTGCCAGCAGCTTAGGGGGGGGTACTGGCGGCTACACCTTC.